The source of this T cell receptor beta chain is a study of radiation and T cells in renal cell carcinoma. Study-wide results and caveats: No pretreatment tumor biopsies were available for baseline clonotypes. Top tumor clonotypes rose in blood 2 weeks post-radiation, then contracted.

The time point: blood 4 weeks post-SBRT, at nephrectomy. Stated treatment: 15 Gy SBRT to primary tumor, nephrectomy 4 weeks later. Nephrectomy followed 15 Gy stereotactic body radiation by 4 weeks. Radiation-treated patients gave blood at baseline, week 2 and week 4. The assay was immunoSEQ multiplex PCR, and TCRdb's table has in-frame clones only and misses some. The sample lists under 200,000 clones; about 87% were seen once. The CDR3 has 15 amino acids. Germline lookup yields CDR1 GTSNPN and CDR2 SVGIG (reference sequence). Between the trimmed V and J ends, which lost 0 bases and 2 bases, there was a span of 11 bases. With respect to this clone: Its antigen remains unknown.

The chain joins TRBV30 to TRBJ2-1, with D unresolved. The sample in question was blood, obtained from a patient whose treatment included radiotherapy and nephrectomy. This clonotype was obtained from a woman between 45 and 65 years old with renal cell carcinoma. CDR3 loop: CAWSVTGGAYNEQFF. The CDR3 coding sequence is TGTGCCTGGAGTGTAACTGGCGGAGCCTACAATGAGCAGTTCTTC.